Below are 7 T cell receptor beta chains sequenced from a single sample in a study of a mutant IDH1 vaccine in newly diagnosed glioma. Which antigens these TCRs recognize remains unknown. The method was immunoSEQ multiplex PCR; TCRdb's version includes in-frame clones alone and lacks a portion of them. The sample has about 30,000 clones, approximately 80% seen once. The sample's time point: week 35, safety follow-up. Vaccination used 300 ug of mutant IDH1 20-mer peptide per dose, with topical imiquimod. Sequences were derived from PBMCs, sampled from a glioma patient whose treatment included an IDH1 peptide vaccine. These receptors all stem from a woman in her forties with glioma.

V and J are TRBV11-2 and TRBJ1-2, with D unclear. The CDR3 spans 14 residues. V was clipped by 1 base and J by 6 bases, with 12 bases between them. CDR1 and CDR2 (germline): SGHAT, FQNNGV. Here the CDR3 DNA reads TGTGCCAGCAGCTTAGGAGGGCCCTCGGATGGCTACACCTTC. Protein sequence: CASSLGGPSDGYTF. Full variable domain (rest looked up from reference TRBV11-2 and TRBJ1-2): EAGVAQSPRYKIIEKRQSVAFWCNPISGHATLYWYQQILGQGPKLLIQFQNNGVVDDSQLPKDRFSAERLKGVDSTLKIQPAKLEDSAVYLCASSLGGPSDGYTFGSGTRLTVV.

This clone appeared a single time. The CDR3 protein is CASSPPGNLDGYTF. DNA of the CDR3: TGTGCCAGCTCACCCCCGGGAAATTTGGATGGCTACACCTTC. V usage is TRBV18 and J usage is TRBJ1-2; D not resolved. CDR3 length: 14 amino acids. Per the germline V gene, CDR1 is KGHSH and CDR2 is LQKENI. Trimming removed 3 bases from V and 6 bases from J, with 14 bases in between.

This chain connects TRBV2 to TRBJ1-2, with 7 bases lining up with TRBD1. The germline CDR1 and CDR2 sequences are SNHLY and FYNNEI. CDR3 length: 13 residues. Trimming at V came to 5 bases and at J to 7 bases, leaving 7 bases not matched to a gene. The CDR3 nucleotides are TGTGCCAGCAGTTCCGACAGGGAGGTTGGCTACACCTTC. The encoded protein is CASSSDREVGYTF.

This clone was observed a handful of times. The CDR3 DNA sequence: TGCGCCAGCAGCCAAGAAGAAACGGGGAACACTGAAGCTTTCTTT. Translated: CASSQEETGNTEAFF. The genes are TRBV4-1 and TRBJ1-1; D gene unclear. CDR1 and CDR2 (germline): MGHRA, YSYEKL. Trimming pared 0 bases from V and 1 base from J, leaving 9 bases between. The length of the CDR3 is 15 residues.

The chain links TRBV19 to TRBJ2-1; 7 bases fit TRBD2. The CDR3 sequence is 12 residues long. Germline loops: CDR1 LNHDA, CDR2 SQIVND (reference sequence). The V and J ends lost 4 bases and 10 bases, in that order; junction bases with no gene match: 4. Written as DNA, the CDR3 is TGTGCCAGTAGTACCGGAGCGGGGGAGCAGTTCTTC. Protein product: CASSTGAGEQFF. The full variable domain, its missing parts supplied by reference TRBV19 and TRBJ2-1, is DGGITQSPKYLFRKEGQNVTLSCEQNLNHDAMYWYRQDPGQGLRLIYYSQIVNDFQKGDIAEGYSVSREKKESFPLTVTSAQKNPTAFYLCASSTGAGEQFFGPGTRLTVL.

The chain joins TRBV6-5 to TRBJ2-7; the D gene could be TRBD1 or TRBD2 (5 bases each). The germline gives CDR1 MNHEY, CDR2 SVGAGI. The V and J ends lost 8 bases and 5 bases respectively, with 22 bases between them. The CDR3 sequence is 15 residues long. The CDR3 DNA sequence: TGTGCCAGCCGGCGCTTTTGGCAGGGAGATAACGAGCAGTACTTC. Protein product: CASRRFWQGDNEQYF.

The chain links TRBV23-1 to TRBJ2-3, with D maybe TRBD2 (6 bases). TRBV23-1 belongs to the ORF category, with a function that is uncertain. CDR3 length equals 15 residues. Trimming cost V 4 bases and J 6 bases, with 17 bases left between them. CDR3 sequence reads: CASSPCVEGLDTQYF. The CDR3 DNA reads TGCGCCAGCAGTCCATGTGTGGAGGGGTTGGATACGCAGTATTTT.